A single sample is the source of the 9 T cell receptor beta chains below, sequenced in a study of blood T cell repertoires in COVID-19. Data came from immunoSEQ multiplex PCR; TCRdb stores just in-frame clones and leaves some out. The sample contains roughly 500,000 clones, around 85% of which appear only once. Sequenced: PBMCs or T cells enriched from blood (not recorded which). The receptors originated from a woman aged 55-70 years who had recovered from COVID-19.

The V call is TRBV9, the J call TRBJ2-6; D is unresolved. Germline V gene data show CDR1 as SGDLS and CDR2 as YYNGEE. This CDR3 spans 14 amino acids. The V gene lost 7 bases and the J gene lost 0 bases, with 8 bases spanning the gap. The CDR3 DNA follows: TGTGCCAGCGAGAGCGTCTCTGGGGCCAACGTCCTGACTTTC. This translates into CASESVSGANVLTF. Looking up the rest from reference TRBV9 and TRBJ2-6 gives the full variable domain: DSGVTQTPKHLITATGQRVTLRCSPRSGDLSVYWYQQSLDQGLQFLIQYYNGEERAKGNILERFSAQQFPDLHSELNLSSLELGDSALYFCASESVSGANVLTFGAGSRLTVL.

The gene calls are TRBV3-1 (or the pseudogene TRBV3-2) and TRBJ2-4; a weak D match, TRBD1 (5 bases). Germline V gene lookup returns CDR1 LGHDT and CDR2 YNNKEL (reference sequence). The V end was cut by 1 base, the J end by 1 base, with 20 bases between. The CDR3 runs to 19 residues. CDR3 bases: TGTGCCAGCAGCCAAGGAGTTTCGAGTCAGGGCTCCGCCAAAAACATTCAGTACTTC. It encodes CASSQGVSSQGSAKNIQYF.

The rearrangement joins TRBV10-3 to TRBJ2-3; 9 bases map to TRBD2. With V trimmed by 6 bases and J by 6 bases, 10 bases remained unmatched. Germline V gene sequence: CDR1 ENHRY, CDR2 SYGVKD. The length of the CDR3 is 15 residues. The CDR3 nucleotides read TGTGCCATCAGGAGGGCGGGGGGGCCAGTCGATACGCAGTATTTT. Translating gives CAIRRAGGPVDTQYF.

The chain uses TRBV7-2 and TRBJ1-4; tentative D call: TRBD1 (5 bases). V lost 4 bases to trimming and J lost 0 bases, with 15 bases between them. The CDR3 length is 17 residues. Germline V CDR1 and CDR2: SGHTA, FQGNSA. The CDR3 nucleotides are TGTGCCAGCAGCTATACAGGAGGGGAAACAACTAATGAAAAACTGTTTTTT. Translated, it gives CASSYTGGETTNEKLFF.

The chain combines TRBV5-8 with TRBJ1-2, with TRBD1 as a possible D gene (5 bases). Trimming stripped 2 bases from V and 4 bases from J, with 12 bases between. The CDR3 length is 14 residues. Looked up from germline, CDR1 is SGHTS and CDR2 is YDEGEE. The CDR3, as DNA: TGTGCCAGCAGCTTCGGGCAGGGTCTCTATGGCTACACCTTC. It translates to CASSFGQGLYGYTF.

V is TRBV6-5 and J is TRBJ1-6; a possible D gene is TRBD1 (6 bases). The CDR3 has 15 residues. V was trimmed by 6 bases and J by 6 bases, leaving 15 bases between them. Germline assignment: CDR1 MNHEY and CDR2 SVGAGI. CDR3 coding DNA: TGTGCCAGCAGCCGATTTCAGGGGTTTAATTCACCCCTCCACTTT. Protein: CASSRFQGFNSPLHF.

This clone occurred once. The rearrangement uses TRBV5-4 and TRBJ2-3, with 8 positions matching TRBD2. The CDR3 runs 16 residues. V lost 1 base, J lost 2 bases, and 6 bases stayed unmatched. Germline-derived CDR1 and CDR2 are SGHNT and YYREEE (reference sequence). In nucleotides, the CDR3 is TGTGCCAGCAGCTTGAGGGCGGGGGGATCCACAGATACGCAGTATTTT. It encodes CASSLRAGGSTDTQYF.

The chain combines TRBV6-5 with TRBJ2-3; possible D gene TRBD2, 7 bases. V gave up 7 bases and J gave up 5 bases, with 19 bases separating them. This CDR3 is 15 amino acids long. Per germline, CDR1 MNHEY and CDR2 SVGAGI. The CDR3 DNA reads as TGTGCCAGCACCAGATCGGGGGGCGCGAAAGATACGCAGTATTTT. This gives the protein CASTRSGGAKDTQYF.

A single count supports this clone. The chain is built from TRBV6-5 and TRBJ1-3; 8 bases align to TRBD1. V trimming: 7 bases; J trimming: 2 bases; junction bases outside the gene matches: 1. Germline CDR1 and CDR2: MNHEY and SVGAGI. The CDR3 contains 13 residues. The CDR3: CASIRGPGNTIYF. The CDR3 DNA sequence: TGTGCCAGCATCAGGGGGCCTGGAAACACCATATATTTT.